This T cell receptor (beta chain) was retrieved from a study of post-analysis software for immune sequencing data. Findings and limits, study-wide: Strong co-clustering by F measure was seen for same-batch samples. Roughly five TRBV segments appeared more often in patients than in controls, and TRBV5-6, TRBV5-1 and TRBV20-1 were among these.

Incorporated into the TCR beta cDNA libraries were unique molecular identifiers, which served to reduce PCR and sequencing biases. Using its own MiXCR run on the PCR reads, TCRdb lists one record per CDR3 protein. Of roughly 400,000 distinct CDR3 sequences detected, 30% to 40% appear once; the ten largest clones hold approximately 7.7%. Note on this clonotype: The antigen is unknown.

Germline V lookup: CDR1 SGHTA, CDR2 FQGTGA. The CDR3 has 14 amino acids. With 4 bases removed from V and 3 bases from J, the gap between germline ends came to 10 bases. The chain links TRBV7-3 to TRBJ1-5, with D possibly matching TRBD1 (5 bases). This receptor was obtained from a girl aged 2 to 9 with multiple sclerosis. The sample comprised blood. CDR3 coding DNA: TGTGCCAGCAGCTCTCACAGGTTCAATCAGCCCCAGCATTTT. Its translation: CASSSHRFNQPQHF.